A selection of T cell receptor beta chains follows, all from one sample in a study of Graves' ophthalmopathy and Graves' hyperthyroidism. TCRdb used MiXCR to reprocess the multiplex PCR reads, holding one entry per CDR3 protein. Among roughly 610,000 distinct CDR3 sequences listed, approximately 22% were seen once. The source material was peripheral blood. The receptors come from a young woman with stable Graves' hyperthyroidism. Some clones in this sample may be carry-over from other donors' samples. Both conserved end residues are part of each CDR3. Fields, in order: V gene, J gene, CDR3 length, clone size, D gene, CDR3 protein, CDR3 DNA. The D gene is left open where the match is weak. Some rows mark clone size as missing; the rest say once, few, many or name a class of expanded clone.

>TRBV7-3|TRBJ2-2|13|many|NA
CASRQPVTGELFF
TGTGCCAGCAGACAGCCAGTTACCGGGGAGCTGTTTTTT
>TRBV19|TRBJ2-7|17|NA|TRBD2
CASSILAGGHPPYEQYF
TGTGCCAGTAGTATACTAGCGGGAGGTCACCCACCCTACGAGCAGTACTTC
>TRBV28|TRBJ2-5|14|many|NA
CASSLSLLSETQYF
TGTGCCAGCAGTTTATCCCTTCTGTCGGAGACCCAGTACTTC
>TRBV3-1|TRBJ2-7|11|NA|NA
CASSQDAEQCF
TGTGCCAGCAGCCAGGACGCCGAGCAGTGCTTC
>TRBV29-1|TRBJ2-2|17|NA|TRBD2
CSVERTSGSGSTGELFF
TGCAGCGTTGAGCGGACTAGCGGGAGCGGGAGCACCGGGGAGCTGTTTTTT
>TRBV10-3|TRBJ1-5|12|many|NA
CAISNSNQPQHF
TGTGCCATCAGCAATAGCAATCAGCCCCAGCATTTT
>TRBV5-1|TRBJ1-5|15|few|NA
CASSLGISGNQPQHF
TGCGCCAGCAGCTTGGGAATTTCGGGCAATCAGCCCCAGCATTTT
>TRBV6-5|TRBJ1-2|15|many|NA
CASSYSTFGGRGYTF
TGTGCCAGCAGTTACTCGACTTTTGGCGGGCGTGGCTACACCTTC
>TRBV15|TRBJ2-5|13|few|NA
CATEGRSGETQYF
TGTGCCACGGAAGGCCGCAGTGGAGAGACCCAGTACTTC
>TRBV20-1|TRBJ1-5|15|many|TRBD1
CSAAGGPFSNQPQHF
TGCAGTGCCGCAGGGGGACCTTTTAGCAATCAGCCCCAGCATTTT